This T cell receptor (beta chain) was sequenced in a study of T cells expressing NK-cell markers. TCRdb reanalyzed the 5' RACE reads and collapses them to one entry per CDR3 protein, without DNA. The listing records approximately 420,000 distinct CDR3 sequences. Whole-study results and caveats: The CD3+CD56-NKG2C+ fraction of a few donors was also led by these clonotypes. Specificity for HCMV among expanded NKG2C+ T cell clones was not established.

Details on this clonotype: Its specificity is unknown.

Germline CDR1 is SGHTA and CDR2 is FQGNSA. This CDR3 region has 12 residues. Sample: blood T cells: a sorted CD56 or NKG2C T cell subset, CD4+ or CD8+ T cells, or bulk PBMC T cells (not recorded which). The sequence derives from a woman between 45 and 65 years old in good health. The chain couples TRBV7-2 to TRBJ2-1; TCRdb names TRBD2, which stays unverified in the absence of DNA. The CDR3 here is CASSFTRARQFF.